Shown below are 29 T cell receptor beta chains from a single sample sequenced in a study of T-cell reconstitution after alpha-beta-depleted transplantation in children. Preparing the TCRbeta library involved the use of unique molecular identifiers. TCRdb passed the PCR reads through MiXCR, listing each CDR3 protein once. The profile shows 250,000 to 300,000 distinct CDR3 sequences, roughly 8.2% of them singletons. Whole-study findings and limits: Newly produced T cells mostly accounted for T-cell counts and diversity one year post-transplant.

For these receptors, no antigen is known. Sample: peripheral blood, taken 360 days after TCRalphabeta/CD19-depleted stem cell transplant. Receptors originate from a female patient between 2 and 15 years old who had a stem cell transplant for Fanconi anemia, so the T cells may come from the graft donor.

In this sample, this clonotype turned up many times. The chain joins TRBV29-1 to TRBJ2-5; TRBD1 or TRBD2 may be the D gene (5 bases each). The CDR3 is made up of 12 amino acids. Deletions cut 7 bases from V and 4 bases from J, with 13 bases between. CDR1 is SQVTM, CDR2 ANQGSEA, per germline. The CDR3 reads CSGNQGRETQYF. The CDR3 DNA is TGCAGCGGTAATCAGGGACGAGAGACCCAGTACTTC. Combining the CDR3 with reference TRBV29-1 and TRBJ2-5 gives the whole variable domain SAVISQKPSRDICQRGTSLTIQCQVDSQVTMMFWYRQQPGQSLTLIATANQGSEATYESGFVIDKFPISRPNLTFSTLTVSNMSPEDSSIYLCSGNQGRETQYFGPGTRLLVL.

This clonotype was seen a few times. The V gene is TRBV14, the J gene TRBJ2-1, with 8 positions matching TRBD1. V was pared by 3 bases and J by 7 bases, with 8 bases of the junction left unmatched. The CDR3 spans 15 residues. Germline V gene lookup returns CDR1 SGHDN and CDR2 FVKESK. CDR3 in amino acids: CASSQIQGAWNEQFF. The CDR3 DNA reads TGTGCCAGCAGCCAGATTCAGGGGGCTTGGAATGAGCAGTTCTTC.

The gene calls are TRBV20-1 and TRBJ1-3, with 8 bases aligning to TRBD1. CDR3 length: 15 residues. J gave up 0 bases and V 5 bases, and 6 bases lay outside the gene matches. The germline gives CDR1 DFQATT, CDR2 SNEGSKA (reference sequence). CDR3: CSARTGLGSGNTIYF. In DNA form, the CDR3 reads TGCAGTGCTCGGACAGGGCTAGGCTCTGGAAACACCATATATTTT.

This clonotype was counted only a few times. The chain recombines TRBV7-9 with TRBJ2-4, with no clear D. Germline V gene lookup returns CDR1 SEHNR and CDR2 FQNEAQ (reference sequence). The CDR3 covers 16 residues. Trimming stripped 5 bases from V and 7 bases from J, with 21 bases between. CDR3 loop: CASSDYAAQAFNIQYF. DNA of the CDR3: TGTGCCAGCAGCGATTATGCCGCTCAGGCTTTTAACATTCAGTACTTC.

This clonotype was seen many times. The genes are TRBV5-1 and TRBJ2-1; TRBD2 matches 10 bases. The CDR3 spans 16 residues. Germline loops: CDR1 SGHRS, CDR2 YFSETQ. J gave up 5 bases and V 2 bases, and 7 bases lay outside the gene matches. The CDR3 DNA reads TGCGCCAGCAGCTTATTTGAGCGGGAGGGGAACAATGAGCAGTTCTTC. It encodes CASSLFEREGNNEQFF.

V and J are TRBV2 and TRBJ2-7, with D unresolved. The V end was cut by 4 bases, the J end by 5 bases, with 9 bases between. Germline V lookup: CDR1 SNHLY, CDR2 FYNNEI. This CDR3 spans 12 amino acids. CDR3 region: CASSVWLNEQYF. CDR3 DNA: TGTGCCAGCAGTGTGTGGCTTAACGAGCAGTACTTC.

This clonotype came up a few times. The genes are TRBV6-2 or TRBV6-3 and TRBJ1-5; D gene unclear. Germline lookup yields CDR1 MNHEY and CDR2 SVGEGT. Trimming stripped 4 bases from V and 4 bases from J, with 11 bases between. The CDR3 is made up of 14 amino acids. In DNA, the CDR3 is TGTGCCAGCAGTTGGGCGGGGAGTAATCAGCCCCAGCATTTT. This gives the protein CASSWAGSNQPQHF.

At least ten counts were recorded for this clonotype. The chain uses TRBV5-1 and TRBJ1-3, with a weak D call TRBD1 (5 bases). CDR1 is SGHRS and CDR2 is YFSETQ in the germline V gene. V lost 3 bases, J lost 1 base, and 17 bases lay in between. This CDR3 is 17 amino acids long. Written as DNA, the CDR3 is TGCGCCAGCAGCTACCTAACCGGGACCGATTCTGGAAACACCATATATTTT. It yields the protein CASSYLTGTDSGNTIYF.

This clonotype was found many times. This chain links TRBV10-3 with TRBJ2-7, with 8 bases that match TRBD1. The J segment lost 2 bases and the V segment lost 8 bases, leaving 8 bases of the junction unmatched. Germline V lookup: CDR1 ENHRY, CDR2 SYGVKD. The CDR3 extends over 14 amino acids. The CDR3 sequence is CAIGSGTGTYEQYV. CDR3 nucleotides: TGTGCCATCGGATCCGGGACAGGTACCTACGAGCAGTACGTC.

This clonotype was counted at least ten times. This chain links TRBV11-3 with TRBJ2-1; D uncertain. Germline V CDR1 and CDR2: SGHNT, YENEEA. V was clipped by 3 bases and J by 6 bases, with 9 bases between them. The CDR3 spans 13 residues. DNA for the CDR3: TGTGCCAGCAGCTTCCGGCACCCCAATGAGCAGTTCTTC. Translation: CASSFRHPNEQFF.

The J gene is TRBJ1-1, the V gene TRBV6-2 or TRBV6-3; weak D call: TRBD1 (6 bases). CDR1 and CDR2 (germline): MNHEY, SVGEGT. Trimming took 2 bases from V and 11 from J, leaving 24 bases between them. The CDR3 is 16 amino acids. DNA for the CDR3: TGTGCCAGCAGTTACCACGACAGGCGGAGGCATGACGGGGCTTTCTTT. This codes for CASSYHDRRRHDGAFF.

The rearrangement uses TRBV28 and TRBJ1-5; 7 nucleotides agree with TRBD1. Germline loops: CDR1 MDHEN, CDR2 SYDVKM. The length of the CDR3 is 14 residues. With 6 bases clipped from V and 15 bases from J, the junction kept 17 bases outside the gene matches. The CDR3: CASSPTGQFKSRHF. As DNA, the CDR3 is TGTGCCAGCAGCCCAACGGGACAGTTTAAGTCCCGGCATTTT.

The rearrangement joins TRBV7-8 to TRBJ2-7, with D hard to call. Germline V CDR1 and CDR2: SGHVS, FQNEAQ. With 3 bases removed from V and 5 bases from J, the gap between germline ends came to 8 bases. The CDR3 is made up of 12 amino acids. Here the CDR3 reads CASSFVRNEQYV. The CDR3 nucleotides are TGTGCCAGCAGCTTCGTAAGGAACGAGCAGTACGTC.

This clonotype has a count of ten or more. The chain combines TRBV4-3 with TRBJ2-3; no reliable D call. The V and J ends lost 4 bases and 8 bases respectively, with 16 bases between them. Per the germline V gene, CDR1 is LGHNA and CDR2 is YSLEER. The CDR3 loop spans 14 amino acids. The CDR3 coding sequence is TGCGCCAGCAGCCCCCAAGGTACAAGAGTTACGCAGTATTTT. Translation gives CASSPQGTRVTQYF.

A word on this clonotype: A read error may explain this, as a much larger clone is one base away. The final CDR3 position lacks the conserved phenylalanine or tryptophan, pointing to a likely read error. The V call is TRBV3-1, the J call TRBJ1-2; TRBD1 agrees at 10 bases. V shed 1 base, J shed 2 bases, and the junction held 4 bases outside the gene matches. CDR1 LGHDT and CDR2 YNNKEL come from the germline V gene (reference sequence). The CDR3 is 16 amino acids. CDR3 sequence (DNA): TGTGCCAGCAGCCAAGTTTGGGACAGGGGAAACTATGGCTACACCTAC. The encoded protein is CASSQVWDRGNYGYTY.

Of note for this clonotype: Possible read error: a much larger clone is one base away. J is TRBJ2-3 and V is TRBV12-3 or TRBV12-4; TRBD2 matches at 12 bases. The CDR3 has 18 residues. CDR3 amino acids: CTSSLGLAGRHSTDTQYF. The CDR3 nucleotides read TGTACCAGCAGCCTGGGACTAGCGGGCCGTCATAGCACAGATACGCAGTATTTT.

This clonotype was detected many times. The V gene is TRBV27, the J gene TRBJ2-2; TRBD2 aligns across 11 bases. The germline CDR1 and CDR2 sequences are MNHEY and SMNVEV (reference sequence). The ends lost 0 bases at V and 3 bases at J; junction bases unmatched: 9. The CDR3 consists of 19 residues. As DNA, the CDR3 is TGTGCCAGCAGTTTATCCCTAGCGGGAGGTTTACGGGACACCGGGGAGCTGTTTTTT. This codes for CASSLSLAGGLRDTGELFF.

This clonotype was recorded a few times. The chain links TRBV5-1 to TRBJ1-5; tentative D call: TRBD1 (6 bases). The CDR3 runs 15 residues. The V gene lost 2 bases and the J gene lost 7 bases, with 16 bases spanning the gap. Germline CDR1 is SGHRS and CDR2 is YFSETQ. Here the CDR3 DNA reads TGCGCCAGCAGCTTAGAACAGGGTCATGGGCAGCCCCAGCATTTT. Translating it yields CASSLEQGHGQPQHF.

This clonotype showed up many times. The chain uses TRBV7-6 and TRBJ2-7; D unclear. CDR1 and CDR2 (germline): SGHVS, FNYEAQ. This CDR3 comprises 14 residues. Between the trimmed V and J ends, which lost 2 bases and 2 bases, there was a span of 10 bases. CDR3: CASSLFGQTYEQYF. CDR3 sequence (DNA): TGTGCCAGCAGCTTATTCGGGCAAACCTACGAGCAGTACTTC. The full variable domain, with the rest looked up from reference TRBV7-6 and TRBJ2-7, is GAGVSQSPRYKVTKRGQDVALRCDPISGHVSLYWYRQALGQGPEFLTYFNYEAQQDKSGLPNDRFSAERPEGSISTLTIQRTEQRDSAMYRCASSLFGQTYEQYFGPGTRLTVT.

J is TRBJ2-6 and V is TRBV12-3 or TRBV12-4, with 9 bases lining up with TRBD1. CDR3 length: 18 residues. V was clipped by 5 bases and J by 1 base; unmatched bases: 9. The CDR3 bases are TGTGCCAGCAGTAACTACAGGGGGCGGTTATCTGGGGCCAACGTCCTGACTTTC. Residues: CASSNYRGRLSGANVLTF.

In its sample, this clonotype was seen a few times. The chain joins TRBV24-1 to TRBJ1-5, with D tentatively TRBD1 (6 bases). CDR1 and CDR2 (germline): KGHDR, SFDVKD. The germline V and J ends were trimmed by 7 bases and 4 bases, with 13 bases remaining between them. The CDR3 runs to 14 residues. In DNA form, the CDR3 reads TGTGCCACCAGGGACAGCGGTTTGAATCAGCCCCAGCATTTT. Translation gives CATRDSGLNQPQHF.

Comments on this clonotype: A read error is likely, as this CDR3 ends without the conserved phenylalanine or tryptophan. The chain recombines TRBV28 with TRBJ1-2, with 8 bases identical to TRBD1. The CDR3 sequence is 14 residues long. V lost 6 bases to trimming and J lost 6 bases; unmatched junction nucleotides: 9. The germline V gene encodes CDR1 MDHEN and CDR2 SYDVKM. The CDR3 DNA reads TGTGCCAGCAGGCAGACCGGGACAGGAAATGGCTACACCTAC. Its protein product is CASRQTGTGNGYTY.

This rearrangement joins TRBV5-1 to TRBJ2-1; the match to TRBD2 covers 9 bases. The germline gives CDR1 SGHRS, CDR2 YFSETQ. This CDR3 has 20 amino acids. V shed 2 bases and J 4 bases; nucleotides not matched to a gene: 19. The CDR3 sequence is CASSLRPSGRLPTNYNEQFF. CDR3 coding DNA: TGCGCCAGCAGCTTAAGGCCAAGCGGGAGGTTGCCCACAAATTACAATGAGCAGTTCTTC.

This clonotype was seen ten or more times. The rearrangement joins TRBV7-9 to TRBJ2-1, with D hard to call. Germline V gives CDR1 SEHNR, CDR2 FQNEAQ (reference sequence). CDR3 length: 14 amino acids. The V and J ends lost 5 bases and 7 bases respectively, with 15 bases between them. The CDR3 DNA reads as TGTGCCAGCAGCGAAAGCCCCCTCCAGAATGAGCAGTTCTTC. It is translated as CASSESPLQNEQFF.

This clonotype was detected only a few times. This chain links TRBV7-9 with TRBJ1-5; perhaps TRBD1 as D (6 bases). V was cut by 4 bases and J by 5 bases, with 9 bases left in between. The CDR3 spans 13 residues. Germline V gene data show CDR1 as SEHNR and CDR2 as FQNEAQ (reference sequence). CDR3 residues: CASSYQGYQPQHF. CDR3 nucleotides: TGTGCCAGCAGCTATCAGGGGTATCAGCCCCAGCATTTT.

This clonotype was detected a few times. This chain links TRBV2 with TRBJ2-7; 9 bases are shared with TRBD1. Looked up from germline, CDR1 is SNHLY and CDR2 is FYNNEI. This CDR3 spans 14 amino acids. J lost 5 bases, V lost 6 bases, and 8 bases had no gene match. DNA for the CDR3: TGTGCCAGCAGAGGGGACAGGGTGTTGCACGAGCAGTACGTC. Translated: CASRGDRVLHEQYV.

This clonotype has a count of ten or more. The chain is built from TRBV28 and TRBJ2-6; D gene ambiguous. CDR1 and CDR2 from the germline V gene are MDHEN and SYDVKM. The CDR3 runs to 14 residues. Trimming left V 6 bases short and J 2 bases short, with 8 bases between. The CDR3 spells CASRIRTGANVLTF. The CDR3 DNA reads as TGTGCCAGCAGGATACGAACTGGGGCCAACGTCCTGACTTTC.

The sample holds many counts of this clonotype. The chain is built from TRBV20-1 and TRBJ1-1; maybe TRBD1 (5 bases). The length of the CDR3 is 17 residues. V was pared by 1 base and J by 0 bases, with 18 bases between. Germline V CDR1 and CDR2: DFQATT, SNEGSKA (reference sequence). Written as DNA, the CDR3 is TGCAGTGCTAGAGGGGGCCGGGCCACCTCAATGAACACTGAAGCTTTCTTT. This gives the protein CSARGGRATSMNTEAFF.

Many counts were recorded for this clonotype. In DNA form, the CDR3 reads TGCGCCAGCAGCTTGTCCGTCGGAACCTCCGGGGAGCTGTTTTTT. Residues: CASSLSVGTSGELFF. The chain joins TRBV5-1 to TRBJ2-2, with D unclear. CDR3 length: 15 residues. V lost 1 base to trimming and J lost 6 bases, with 13 bases between them. Germline-derived CDR1 and CDR2 are SGHRS and YFSETQ.